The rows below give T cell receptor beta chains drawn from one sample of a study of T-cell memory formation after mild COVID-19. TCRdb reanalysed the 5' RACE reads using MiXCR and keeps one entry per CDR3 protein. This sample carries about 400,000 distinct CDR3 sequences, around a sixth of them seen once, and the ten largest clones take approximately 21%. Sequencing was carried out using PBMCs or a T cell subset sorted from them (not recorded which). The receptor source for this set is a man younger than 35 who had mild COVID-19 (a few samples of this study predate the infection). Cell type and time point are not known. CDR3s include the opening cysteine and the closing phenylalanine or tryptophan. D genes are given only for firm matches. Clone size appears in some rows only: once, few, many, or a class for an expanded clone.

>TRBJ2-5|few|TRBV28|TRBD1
TGTGCCAGCAGTAAGACAGGGGCGGAGTCGGCCCAGTACTTC
CASSKTGAESAQYF
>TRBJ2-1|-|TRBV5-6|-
TGTGCCAGCAGCTTGCCCAGCTACAATGAGCAGTTCTTC
CASSLPSYNEQFF
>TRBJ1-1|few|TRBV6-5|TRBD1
TGTGCCAGCAGCCCCGACAGGGGGTCCATGAACACTGAAGCTTTCTTT
CASSPDRGSMNTEAFF
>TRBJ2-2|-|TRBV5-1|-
TGCGCCAGCAGCCCGCCAGGGTCCACCGGGGAGCTGTTTTTT
CASSPPGSTGELFF
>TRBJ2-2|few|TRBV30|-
TGTGCCTGGAGTGTAGACAGACCAGACACCGGGGAGCTGTTTTTT
CAWSVDRPDTGELFF
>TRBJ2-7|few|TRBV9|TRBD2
TGTGCCAGCAGCGCCCTAGCGGGCGGTACAGCGCAGTACTTC
CASSALAGGTAQYF
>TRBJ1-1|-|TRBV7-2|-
TGTGCCAGCAGCTTAGGTTGGGGGGGAAACACTGAAGCTTTCTTT
CASSLGWGGNTEAFF
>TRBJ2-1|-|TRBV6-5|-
TGTGCCAGCAGTTGGAACACGGGGAGGAATGAGCAGTTCTTC
CASSWNTGRNEQFF
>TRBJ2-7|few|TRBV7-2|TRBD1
TGTGCCAGCAGCTCCCCCCCGGGACAGCTCTACGAGCAGTACTTC
CASSSPPGQLYEQYF
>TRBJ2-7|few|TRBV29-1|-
TGCAGCGTTGAGGGTCCCGGGGGCTACGAGCAGTACTTC
CSVEGPGGYEQYF
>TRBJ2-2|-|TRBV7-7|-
TGTGCTAGCAGAGACCACCCCGGGGGCGGGGAGCTGTTTTTT
CASRDHPGGGELFF
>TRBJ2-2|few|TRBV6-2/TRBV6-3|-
TGTGCCAGCAGTTATACCCTCTCTCCCCGGGAGCTGTTTTTT
CASSYTLSPRELFF
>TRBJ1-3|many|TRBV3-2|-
TGTGCCAGCAGCCAAGAGGGTAGGGGCGCCGAAAACACCATATATTTT
CASSQEGRGAENTIYF
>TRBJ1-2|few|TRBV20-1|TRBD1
TGCAGTGCTAGGGAATTAGGGACAGACTATGGCTACACCTTC
CSARELGTDYGYTF
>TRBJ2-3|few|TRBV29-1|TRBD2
TGCAGCGTTGAAGATGCGGGGGGCCGCGATACGCAGTATTTT
CSVEDAGGRDTQYF
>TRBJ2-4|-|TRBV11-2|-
TGTGCCAGCAGCTTCCAGCCCATAGGGGGTGTCTACATTCAGTACTTC
CASSFQPIGGVYIQYF
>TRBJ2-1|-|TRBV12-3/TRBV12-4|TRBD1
TGTGCCAGCAGCTACGGACAGGAGACAGGGGAGCAGTTCTTC
CASSYGQETGEQFF
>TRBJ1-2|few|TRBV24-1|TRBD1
TGTGCCACCAGTGACTCCGTCTACACGGGACAGTATGGCTACACCTTC
CATSDSVYTGQYGYTF
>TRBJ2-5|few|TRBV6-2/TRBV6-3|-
TGTGCCAGCATTATGGACACGTCGGGGACCCAGTACTTC
CASIMDTSGTQYF
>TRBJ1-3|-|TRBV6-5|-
TGTGCCAGCAAGTTTTTGGCACGGGCGGACACCATATATTTT
CASKFLARADTIYF
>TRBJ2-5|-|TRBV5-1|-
TGCGCCAGCGGGCAGGAAGAGACCCAGTACTTC
CASGQEETQYF
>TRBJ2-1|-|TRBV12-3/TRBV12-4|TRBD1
TGTGCCAGCAGTTTCAGGGGGCTCGACAATGAGCAGTTCTTC
CASSFRGLDNEQFF
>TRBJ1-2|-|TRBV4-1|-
TGCGCCAGCAGCCAAGATTCCCGACCCCGGGGGATCCATGGCTACACCTTC
CASSQDSRPRGIHGYTF
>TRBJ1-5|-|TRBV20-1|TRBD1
TGCAGTGGGAGACAGGGGAGTCAGCCCCAGCATTTT
CSGRQGSQPQHF
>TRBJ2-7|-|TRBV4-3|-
TGCGCCAGCAGCCAAGATGCGGGCAGCTACGAGCAGTACTTC
CASSQDAGSYEQYF
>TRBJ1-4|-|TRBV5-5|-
TGTGCCAGCAGCCCCGTCAACAGAGATAATGAAAAACTGTTTTTT
CASSPVNRDNEKLFF
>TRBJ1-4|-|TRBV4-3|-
TGCGCCAGCAGCCAAGGGGTGGAGGGAAAGATTGAAAAACTGTTTTTT
CASSQGVEGKIEKLFF
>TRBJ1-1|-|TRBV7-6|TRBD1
TGTGCCAGCAGCGAGGGACAGGGTGGTGAAGCTTTCTTT
CASSEGQGGEAFF
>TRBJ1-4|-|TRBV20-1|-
TGCAGTGCTAGAGATTCGGGGGAAGCTAATGAAAAACTGTTTTTT
CSARDSGEANEKLFF
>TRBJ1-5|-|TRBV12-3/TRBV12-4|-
TGTGCCAGCAGTGTCGTGGGGTTCAATCAGCCCCAGCATTTT
CASSVVGFNQPQHF
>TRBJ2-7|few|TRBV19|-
TGTGCCAGTAGTGGGGGACCGGGATCCTACGAGCAGTACTTC
CASSGGPGSYEQYF
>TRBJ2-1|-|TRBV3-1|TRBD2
TGTGCCAGCAGCCGCCGACTAGCGGGGGGACCTTCCTACAATGAGCAGTTCTTC
CASSRRLAGGPSYNEQFF
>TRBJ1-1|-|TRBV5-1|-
TGCGCCAGCAGCTTGGGTTTCGGGGTTGGGGAGAACACTGAAGCTTTCTTT
CASSLGFGVGENTEAFF
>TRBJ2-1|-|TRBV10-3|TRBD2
TGTGCCACTAAAAGTAGCGGGGGCCTCTCCTACAATGAGCAGTTCTTC
CATKSSGGLSYNEQFF
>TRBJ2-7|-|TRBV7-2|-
TGTGCCAGCAGCTCCGTTTCGGGGTGGGAGCAGTACTTC
CASSSVSGWEQYF
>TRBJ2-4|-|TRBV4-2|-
TGTGCCAGCAGCCAAGTACCGCCGTTCGAAGCCAAAAACATTCAGTACTTC
CASSQVPPFEAKNIQYF
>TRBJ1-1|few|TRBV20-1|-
TGCAGTGCAGGGTTCTACCAGGGGATGGGAACTGAAGCTTTCTTT
CSAGFYQGMGTEAFF
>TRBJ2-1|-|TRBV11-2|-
TGTGCCAGCAGCTTAGCTAGTTGGGAGCAGTTCTTC
CASSLASWEQFF
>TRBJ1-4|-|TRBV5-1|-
TGCGCCAGCAGCTTGGGTGGGTTAACTAATGAAAAACTGTTTTTT
CASSLGGLTNEKLFF
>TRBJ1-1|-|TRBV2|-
TGTGCCAGCACCACGGGAGAGGAGACTGAAGCTTTCTTT
CASTTGEETEAFF
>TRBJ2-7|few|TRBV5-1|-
TGCGCCAGCAGCTTGGCGGGGGACCCGGACTCCTACGAGCAGTACTTC
CASSLAGDPDSYEQYF
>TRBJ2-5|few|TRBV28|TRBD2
TGTGCCAGCAGCCCGGCGGGGGGACCTCTAGAGACCCAGTACTTC
CASSPAGGPLETQYF
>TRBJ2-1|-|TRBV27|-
TGTGCCAGCAGTTGGCAGGGGGGATACAATGAGCAGTTCTTC
CASSWQGGYNEQFF
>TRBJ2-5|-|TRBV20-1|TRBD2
TGCGGCACGGCGACCAGCGGGGGGGACTGGGAGACCCAGTACTTC
CGTATSGGDWETQYF
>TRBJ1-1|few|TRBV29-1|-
TGCAGCGTTGCCCCCATGAACACTGAAGCTTTCTTT
CSVAPMNTEAFF
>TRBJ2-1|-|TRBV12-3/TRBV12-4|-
TGTGCCAGCAGTCTAGCGTTGGGTGAGCAGTTCTTC
CASSLALGEQFF
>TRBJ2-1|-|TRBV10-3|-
TGTGCCATCAGTGATCTGGGTGGCGATGAGCAGTTCTTC
CAISDLGGDEQFF
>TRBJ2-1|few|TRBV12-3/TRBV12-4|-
TGTGCCAGCAGTTTAGCAGTAGCAAGCTCCTACAATGAGCAGTTCTTC
CASSLAVASSYNEQFF
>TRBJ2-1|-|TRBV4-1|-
TGCGCCAGCAGCTCCACGGGGCGCTCCTACAATGAGCAGTTCTTC
CASSSTGRSYNEQFF
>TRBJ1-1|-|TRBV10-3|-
TGTGCCATCGGGACCAGGAACACTGAAGCTTTCTTT
CAIGTRNTEAFF
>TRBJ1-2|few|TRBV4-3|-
TGCGCCAGCAGCCAAGATAGACGAGGGGATGGCTACACCTTC
CASSQDRRGDGYTF
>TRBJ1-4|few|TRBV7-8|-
TGTGCCAGCAGCCCAGCGCGGGACCGCAATAATGAAAAACTGTTTTTT
CASSPARDRNNEKLFF
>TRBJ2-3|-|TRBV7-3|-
TGTGCCAGCAGCCCCACTGGGGGGCTAAATACGCAGTATTTT
CASSPTGGLNTQYF
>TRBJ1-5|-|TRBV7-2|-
TGTGCCAGCAGCTTGGGCCCAGAGAGCAATCAGCCCCAGCATTTT
CASSLGPESNQPQHF
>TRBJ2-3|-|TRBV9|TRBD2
TGTGCCAGCAGCCTGGGACTAGCGGGCCGAGGGGGTACGCAGTATTTT
CASSLGLAGRGGTQYF
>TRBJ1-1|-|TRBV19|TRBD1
TGTGCCAGTAGTGTTGACAGGGCCAGCGCTGAAGCTTTCTTT
CASSVDRASAEAFF
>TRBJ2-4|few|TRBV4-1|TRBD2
TGCGCCAGCAGCTTACGGACTAGCGGGGCTTTTACGTCCAAAAACATTCAGTACTTC
CASSLRTSGAFTSKNIQYF